This T cell receptor (beta chain) was sequenced in a study of radiation and T cells in renal cell carcinoma. Comment on this clone: Its antigen is unknown.

Germline V lookup: CDR1 MDHEN, CDR2 SYDVKM. The V and J ends lost 6 bases and 6 bases respectively, with 20 bases between them. This CDR3 comprises 15 residues. The data were produced by immunoSEQ multiplex PCR, yet TCRdb's version contains in-frame clones alone and is incomplete. The sample contains around 16,000 clones, roughly 45% of which appear only once. Whole-study findings and limits: Dominant CDR3 motifs were more common in irradiated tumors than controls. From baseline, blood top tumor clonotypes peaked at 2 weeks post-radiation. Top 100 clonotypes averaged about 54% in irradiated versus roughly 45% in nephrectomy-only tumors.

Described treatment: 15 Gy SBRT to primary tumor, nephrectomy 4 weeks later. This sequence joins TRBV28 and TRBJ1-1; D gene unclear. The sequence derives from a woman aged 55-70 years with renal cell carcinoma. Sequencing was performed on tumor tissue, taken from a patient whose treatment included radiotherapy and nephrectomy. Here the CDR3 reads CASSRLRREGSEAFF. The CDR3 nucleotides are TGTGCCAGCAGCCGTCTCCGACGAGAGGGCTCTGAAGCTTTCTTT.